A selection of T cell receptor beta chains follows, all from one sample in a study of early T cells in non-severe SARS-CoV-2 infection. TCRdb reprocessed the 5' RACE reads with MiXCR, giving one entry per CDR3 protein. The table includes about 90,000 distinct CDR3 sequences, roughly 12% detected once. Sequences were derived from whole blood, sampled at baseline. The receptors shown here come from an adult who was a healthcare worker with PCR-confirmed SARS-CoV-2 infection or an uninfected control (not recorded which). Each CDR3 is given with its conserved first and last residue. The D gene is left open where the match is weak. Size is stated for part of the rows, as once, few or many counts, or as a class when the clone is expanded.

>.|.|13|TRBJ2-1|TRBV6-1
TGTGCCAGCAGTAAAGGGGCGAGGAATGAGCAGTTCTTC
CASSKGARNEQFF
>many|.|14|TRBJ1-4|TRBV7-9
TGTGCCAGCAGCTTCTCCGGGAGAGGGGAAAAACTGTTTTTT
CASSFSGRGEKLFF
>few|.|13|TRBJ1-4|TRBV20-1
TGCAGTGCTTCCCGGGACATGATTGAAAAACTGTTTTTT
CSASRDMIEKLFF
>.|.|16|TRBJ1-3|TRBV10-3
TGTGCCATCAGGAGCCCGGAACAGGGAAGAGGAAACACCATATATTTT
CAIRSPEQGRGNTIYF
>.|TRBD1|19|TRBJ1-2|TRBV9
TGTGCCAGCAGCGTAGGCCCCATCTCGCCCCGGCGGGACAGATATGGCTACACCTTC
CASSVGPISPRRDRYGYTF
>few|TRBD2|18|TRBJ2-2|TRBV12-3/TRBV12-4
TGTGCCAGCAGTCTTCAACTAGCGGGAGAAGGAAACACCGGGGAGCTGTTTTTT
CASSLQLAGEGNTGELFF
>.|.|16|TRBJ1-6|TRBV2
TGTGCCAGCAGTGAATTTCGGGCAGAGAATAATTCACCCCTCCACTTT
CASSEFRAENNSPLHF
>.|TRBD1|15|TRBJ1-5|TRBV28
TGTGCCAGCCGGGGGACAGCCGATAGCAATCAGCCCCAGCATTTT
CASRGTADSNQPQHF
>.|.|16|TRBJ2-1|TRBV6-2/TRBV6-3
TGTGCCAGCAGTTACGCGAGGCCTAGCGCATACAATGAGCAGTTCTTC
CASSYARPSAYNEQFF
>.|.|15|TRBJ2-5|TRBV1
TGCACCAGCAGCCGTGTGGGGGCGGGTTTGAAGACCCAGTACTTC
CTSSRVGAGLKTQYF
>.|.|15|TRBJ1-2|TRBV20-1
TGCAGTGCTACGACCCCGGACAGAGCTAACTATGGCTACACCTTC
CSATTPDRANYGYTF
>many|.|15|TRBJ2-3|TRBV20-1
TGCAGTGCTAGCAATAGCGGACCTAGCACAGATACGCAGTATTTT
CSASNSGPSTDTQYF
>few|.|12|TRBJ1-1|TRBV20-1
TGCAGTGCTTCTGAGATGAACACTGAAGCTTTCTTT
CSASEMNTEAFF
>.|.|13|TRBJ1-1|TRBV7-3
TGTGCCAGCAGCTTATTGGTGAACACTGAAGCTTTCTTT
CASSLLVNTEAFF
>many|.|13|TRBJ2-2|TRBV7-8
TGTGCCAGCAGCAACCAGAACACCGGGGAGCTGTTTTTT
CASSNQNTGELFF
>few|.|15|TRBJ1-2|TRBV10-3
TGTGCCATCAGTTCTGCGACCGGGGGTGTCGATGGCTACACCTTC
CAISSATGGVDGYTF
>few|.|18|TRBJ1-5|TRBV6-2/TRBV6-3
TGTGCCAGCAGTTACTCTGCCCGGACGGCCACGGGCAATCAGCCCCAGCATTTT
CASSYSARTATGNQPQHF
>few|.|17|TRBJ1-3|TRBV4-2
TGTGCCAGCAGCCAAGATCAGGACACCAGCTCTGGAAACACCATATATTTT
CASSQDQDTSSGNTIYF
>many|.|13|TRBJ1-1|TRBV27
TGTGCCAGCAGTGAGGGTTTGAACACTGAAGCTTTCTTT
CASSEGLNTEAFF
>few|TRBD1|14|TRBJ2-3|TRBV11-2
TGTGCCAGCAGCTTAGGACAGGGCCCAGATACGCAGTATTTT
CASSLGQGPDTQYF
>many|TRBD2|15|TRBJ2-3|TRBV27
TGTGCCAGCAGCCCCCTAGCGGGAGTTGCAGATACGCAGTATTTT
CASSPLAGVADTQYF
>many|TRBD2|17|TRBJ2-1|TRBV10-2
TGCGCCAGCAGTCCTAAAGGATGGGGGAGGGCCGTTGATGAGCAGTTCTTC
CASSPKGWGRAVDEQFF
>few|TRBD2|17|TRBJ2-3|TRBV19
TGTGCCAGTAGTTCCGGACTAGCGGGGGCACTCACAGATACGCAGTATTTT
CASSSGLAGALTDTQYF
>few|.|15|TRBJ2-4|TRBV11-2
TGTGCCAGCAGCTCACAGATTCTAGCCAAAAACATTCAGTACTTC
CASSSQILAKNIQYF
>many|.|17|TRBJ1-6|TRBV11-2
TGTGCCAGCAGCTTAGAAGGGGACGGACCATCTAATTCACCCCTCCACTTT
CASSLEGDGPSNSPLHF
>medium-sized|TRBD2|16|TRBJ2-5|TRBV7-8
TGTGCCAGCAGCTTAACAGAGCGGGGGGGCCGTGAGACCCAGTACTTC
CASSLTERGGRETQYF
>many|.|17|TRBJ1-5|TRBV5-6
TGTGCCAGCAGCTCCTGGGGCGGTAGGACAGGCAATCAGCCCCAGCATTTT
CASSSWGGRTGNQPQHF
>few|TRBD2|16|TRBJ2-4|TRBV6-6
TGTGCCAGCAGGGAAACTAGCGGGAGGGATGTAAACATTCAGTACTTC
CASRETSGRDVNIQYF
>few|TRBD1|14|TRBJ1-5|TRBV4-1
TGCGCTAGCGACAGGGGGGAGGGCAATCAGCCCCAGCATTTT
CASDRGEGNQPQHF
>.|TRBD2|15|TRBJ2-1|TRBV29-1
TGCAGCGCCGGGGGGGCCCGGACCTCCTACAATGAGCAGTTCTTC
CSAGGARTSYNEQFF
>.|TRBD2|14|TRBJ2-3|TRBV20-1
TGCAGTGCTAGTTGGGGGACTACTCCCCCGACGCAGTATTTT
CSASWGTTPPTQYF
>.|.|15|TRBJ1-6|TRBV14
TGTGCCAGCAGCCTGACAGAACGGGCGAATTCACCCCTCCACTTT
CASSLTERANSPLHF
>.|TRBD1|15|TRBJ1-5|TRBV27
TGTGCCAGCGCCACTTGGGGACAGGTTAATCAGCCCCAGCATTTT
CASATWGQVNQPQHF
>.|.|17|TRBJ1-4|TRBV10-1
TGCGCCAGCAGTGAGTCGCCATTGGGAACCGATAATGAAAAACTGTTTTTT
CASSESPLGTDNEKLFF
>.|TRBD1|12|TRBJ2-7|TRBV10-3
TGTGCCATCAGGGACAGGACCTACGAGCAGTACTTC
CAIRDRTYEQYF
>.|TRBD2|16|TRBJ2-1|TRBV6-2/TRBV6-3
TGTGCCAGCAGTTACTTTAGCGGGAGGTCTGACAATGAGCAGTTCTTC
CASSYFSGRSDNEQFF
>few|TRBD2|19|TRBJ2-1|TRBV2
TGTGCCAGCAGTGAAGCAGCACTAGCGGGGGGAAACCCCTACAATGAGCAGTTCTTC
CASSEAALAGGNPYNEQFF
>few|.|16|TRBJ2-1|TRBV11-2
TGTGCCAGCAGCTTAGTTCTGGATTTCCTATACAATGAGCAGTTCTTC
CASSLVLDFLYNEQFF
>.|.|12|TRBJ2-5|TRBV20-1
TGCAGTGCTAGAGGGTTTGGGGAGACCCAGTACTTC
CSARGFGETQYF
>many|.|18|TRBJ1-4|TRBV4-2
TGTGCCAGCAGCCAAGACCCTCTCTCTGGGGGGCTGGGTGAAAAACTGTTTTTT
CASSQDPLSGGLGEKLFF
>few|.|15|TRBJ2-3|TRBV28
TGTGCCAGCAGCGGGACGTCGAGGGGGGCAGATACGCAGTATTTT
CASSGTSRGADTQYF
>.|.|16|TRBJ1-6|TRBV15
TGTGCCACCAGCAGAGATGCGGGGAGATTTAATTCACCCCTCCACTTT
CATSRDAGRFNSPLHF
>.|.|13|TRBJ2-5|TRBV11-2
TGTGCCAGCAGCTTAGGTTCCCGAAGGGGCCAGTACTTC
CASSLGSRRGQYF
>many|TRBD1|14|TRBJ2-2|TRBV5-1
TGCGCCAGCAGCTTACCGACAGGGGCCGGGGAGCTGTTTTTT
CASSLPTGAGELFF
>few|.|14|TRBJ1-5|TRBV28
TGTGCCAGCGGGCCCCGGGGGGGTCCTCAGCCCCAGCATTTT
CASGPRGGPQPQHF
>.|.|13|TRBJ1-2|TRBV7-3
TGTGCCAGCAGCCTAAAGGGGACCTATGGCTACACCTTC
CASSLKGTYGYTF
>few|TRBD1|14|TRBJ2-7|TRBV10-1
TGCGCCAGCCCCGGGACAGGGGATTCCTACGAGCAGTACTTC
CASPGTGDSYEQYF